This is a list of T cell receptor beta chains from one sample in a study of identical twins. A single record per CDR3 protein comes from TCRdb applying MiXCR to the 5' RACE reads. This table holds about 790,000 distinct CDR3 sequences, approximately 18% found once. These data also featured in a second study, about T cells expressing NK-cell markers.

Sequencing input: PBMCs. These receptors originate from a woman in her late teens or twenties in good health. CDR3s include the opening cysteine and the closing phenylalanine or tryptophan. The order of the fields is V gene, J gene, CDR3 length, D gene, clone size, CDR3 DNA, CDR3 protein. A D gene is named only where the DNA matches it firmly. Size values are once, few and many counts, or a class for expanded clones, and some rows have none.

v_gene: TRBV20-1
j_gene: TRBJ2-7
len: 13
d_gene: .
abundance: .
CDR3nt: TGCAGTGCTAGTGAGCGGGCGGGCTACGAGCAGTACTTC
CDR3aa: CSASERAGYEQYF

v_gene: TRBV5-1
j_gene: TRBJ2-7
len: 18
d_gene: TRBD1
abundance: .
CDR3nt: TGCGCCAGCAGCTTCGACAGGGGGCCTAATTCAAACTTTTGGGAGCAGTACTTC
CDR3aa: CASSFDRGPNSNFWEQYF

v_gene: TRBV3-1
j_gene: TRBJ2-5
len: 15
d_gene: .
abundance: .
CDR3nt: TGTGCCAGCAGCCAAGATCGGGGCCGAGGGGAGACCCAGTACTTC
CDR3aa: CASSQDRGRGETQYF

v_gene: TRBV24-1
j_gene: TRBJ2-5
len: 18
d_gene: .
abundance: .
CDR3nt: TGTGCCACCAGTGATTCTTCGTCGGGAATTCTGAGCCAAGAGACCCAGTACTTC
CDR3aa: CATSDSSSGILSQETQYF

v_gene: TRBV5-1
j_gene: TRBJ2-1
len: 15
d_gene: TRBD1
abundance: few
CDR3nt: TGCGCCAGCAGCTTGGAGTGGACAGGGTCCAATGAGCAGTTCTTC
CDR3aa: CASSLEWTGSNEQFF

v_gene: TRBV20-1
j_gene: TRBJ1-1
len: 14
d_gene: TRBD1
abundance: .
CDR3nt: TGCAGTGCTACGGGACAGGGTTCGAACACTGAAGCTTTCTTT
CDR3aa: CSATGQGSNTEAFF

v_gene: TRBV20-1
j_gene: TRBJ2-1
len: 12
d_gene: TRBD1
abundance: few
CDR3nt: TGCAGTGCTAGAGGGGACAGGGTGAAGCAGTTCTTC
CDR3aa: CSARGDRVKQFF

v_gene: TRBV12-3/TRBV12-4
j_gene: TRBJ1-5
len: 12
d_gene: .
abundance: many
CDR3nt: TGTGCCAGCGCCATGGGCAATCAGCCCCAGCATTTT
CDR3aa: CASAMGNQPQHF

v_gene: TRBV5-6
j_gene: TRBJ1-4
len: 14
d_gene: .
abundance: few
CDR3nt: TGTGCCAGCAGCTCGGTTGGTGCTAATGAAAAACTGTTTTTT
CDR3aa: CASSSVGANEKLFF

v_gene: TRBV27
j_gene: TRBJ1-2
len: 13
d_gene: .
abundance: .
CDR3nt: TGTGCCAGCAGTTTCCATCTTAACTATGGCTACACCTTC
CDR3aa: CASSFHLNYGYTF

v_gene: TRBV3-1
j_gene: TRBJ2-1
len: 14
d_gene: .
abundance: .
CDR3nt: TGTGCCAGCAGCCAAGACGTCCAATGGAATGAGCAGTTCTTC
CDR3aa: CASSQDVQWNEQFF

v_gene: TRBV12-3/TRBV12-4
j_gene: TRBJ2-3
len: 13
d_gene: .
abundance: many
CDR3nt: TGTGCCAGCATGTTGACCAGTACAGATACGCAGTATTTT
CDR3aa: CASMLTSTDTQYF

v_gene: TRBV30
j_gene: TRBJ1-1
len: 14
d_gene: .
abundance: few
CDR3nt: TGTGCCTGGGGGCCTGGGGCCCGGCGGACTGAAGCTTTCTTT
CDR3aa: CAWGPGARRTEAFF

v_gene: TRBV6-1
j_gene: TRBJ2-7
len: 16
d_gene: TRBD1
abundance: few
CDR3nt: TGTGCCAGCAGAGTCCTAGACACAGGGGGATCTACGGAGCAGTACTTC
CDR3aa: CASRVLDTGGSTEQYF

v_gene: TRBV11-3
j_gene: TRBJ2-7
len: 14
d_gene: .
abundance: .
CDR3nt: TGTGCCAGCAGCCTCATCGGAGGGACCTACGAGCAGTACTTC
CDR3aa: CASSLIGGTYEQYF

v_gene: TRBV7-9
j_gene: TRBJ2-3
len: 13
d_gene: .
abundance: few
CDR3nt: TGTGCCAGCAGCACCCAGGCCACAGATACGCAGTATTTT
CDR3aa: CASSTQATDTQYF

v_gene: TRBV7-3
j_gene: TRBJ2-3
len: 16
d_gene: TRBD2
abundance: .
CDR3nt: TGTGCCAGCAGTAGACTAGCGGGGACTAGCACAGATACGCAGTATTTT
CDR3aa: CASSRLAGTSTDTQYF

v_gene: TRBV20-1
j_gene: TRBJ2-5
len: 14
d_gene: TRBD2
abundance: once
CDR3nt: TGCAGTGCTAAGACCGCGGGAGCAGGGGAGACCCAGTACTTC
CDR3aa: CSAKTAGAGETQYF

v_gene: TRBV6-5
j_gene: TRBJ2-2
len: 12
d_gene: .
abundance: few
CDR3nt: TGTGCCAGCAGCACCGAGGATGGTGAGCTGTTTTTT
CDR3aa: CASSTEDGELFF

v_gene: TRBV12-3/TRBV12-4
j_gene: TRBJ2-7
len: 14
d_gene: .
abundance: .
CDR3nt: TGTGCCAGAGACTACTACCCGACCTCCTACGAGCAGTACTTC
CDR3aa: CARDYYPTSYEQYF

v_gene: TRBV20-1
j_gene: TRBJ2-1
len: 15
d_gene: .
abundance: few
CDR3nt: TGCAGTGCTAGCACGTGGGGGAGCTCCTACAATGAGCAGTTCTTC
CDR3aa: CSASTWGSSYNEQFF

v_gene: TRBV20-1
j_gene: TRBJ2-3
len: 13
d_gene: .
abundance: few
CDR3nt: TGCAGTGCCGGGACTGGAAACACAGATACGCAGTATTTT
CDR3aa: CSAGTGNTDTQYF

v_gene: TRBV12-3/TRBV12-4
j_gene: TRBJ2-5
len: 16
d_gene: TRBD1
abundance: .
CDR3nt: TGTGCCAGCAGTTTGGGGACAGCGACGGGTGAGGAGACCCAGTACTTC
CDR3aa: CASSLGTATGEETQYF

v_gene: TRBV3-1
j_gene: TRBJ2-1
len: 17
d_gene: .
abundance: once
CDR3nt: TGTGCCAGCAGCCCACCGGGACGCGGAATTGGTGACAATGAGCAGTTCTTC
CDR3aa: CASSPPGRGIGDNEQFF

v_gene: TRBV6-6
j_gene: TRBJ1-2
len: 13
d_gene: TRBD1
abundance: few
CDR3nt: TGTGCCAGCAGTTCGCAGGGGGACTATGGCTACACCTTC
CDR3aa: CASSSQGDYGYTF

v_gene: TRBV6-1
j_gene: TRBJ2-7
len: 11
d_gene: .
abundance: .
CDR3nt: TGTGCCAGCGTGGGTATTGTCGAGCAGTACTTC
CDR3aa: CASVGIVEQYF

v_gene: TRBV6-1
j_gene: TRBJ2-1
len: 17
d_gene: TRBD1
abundance: few
CDR3nt: TGTGCCAGCAGAAAAGGACAGGGTGGCTCCTTGTTCAATGAGCAGTTCTTC
CDR3aa: CASRKGQGGSLFNEQFF

v_gene: TRBV7-2
j_gene: TRBJ2-2
len: 16
d_gene: .
abundance: few
CDR3nt: TGTGCCAGCAGCCAACAGGCAGCGATTTCCGCCGGGGAGCTGTTTTTT
CDR3aa: CASSQQAAISAGELFF

v_gene: TRBV12-3/TRBV12-4
j_gene: TRBJ2-7
len: 15
d_gene: .
abundance: few
CDR3nt: TGTGCCAGCAGTCGACAGTCTCACAGCTCCTACGAGCAGTACTTC
CDR3aa: CASSRQSHSSYEQYF

v_gene: TRBV12-3/TRBV12-4
j_gene: TRBJ2-3
len: 13
d_gene: .
abundance: few
CDR3nt: TGTGCCAGCAGATCCGGACACACAGATACGCAGTATTTT
CDR3aa: CASRSGHTDTQYF

v_gene: TRBV20-1
j_gene: TRBJ2-1
len: 14
d_gene: .
abundance: many
CDR3nt: TGCAGTGCGCACCCCTCTACGGCGTACAATGAGCAGTTCTTC
CDR3aa: CSAHPSTAYNEQFF

v_gene: TRBV7-9
j_gene: TRBJ2-7
len: 16
d_gene: .
abundance: few
CDR3nt: TGTGCCAGCAGCCGAGGAGGTAGGGGAATTTCCTACGAGCAGTACTTC
CDR3aa: CASSRGGRGISYEQYF

v_gene: TRBV9
j_gene: TRBJ2-1
len: 15
d_gene: TRBD2
abundance: few
CDR3nt: TGTGCCAGCAGCGTAGGTGGCGGGGGGGCCCATGAGCAGTTCTTC
CDR3aa: CASSVGGGGAHEQFF

v_gene: TRBV12-3/TRBV12-4
j_gene: TRBJ2-3
len: 13
d_gene: .
abundance: few
CDR3nt: TGTGCCAGCCTTCCGATGGCCACAGATACGCAGTATTTT
CDR3aa: CASLPMATDTQYF

v_gene: TRBV12-3/TRBV12-4
j_gene: TRBJ2-2
len: 15
d_gene: .
abundance: .
CDR3nt: TGTGCCAGCAGCCCCTTAGGTCGGGGCACCGGGGAGCTGTTTTTT
CDR3aa: CASSPLGRGTGELFF

v_gene: TRBV24-1
j_gene: TRBJ2-2
len: 14
d_gene: .
abundance: .
CDR3nt: TGTGCCACCAGTGCAGCTAGAGACACCGGGGAGCTGTTTTTT
CDR3aa: CATSAARDTGELFF

v_gene: TRBV6-1
j_gene: TRBJ2-1
len: 16
d_gene: .
abundance: few
CDR3nt: TGTGCCAGCAGTCGGACAGGCTGGGCGGGAGGTAATGAGCAGTTCTTC
CDR3aa: CASSRTGWAGGNEQFF

v_gene: TRBV4-3
j_gene: TRBJ2-2
len: 16
d_gene: .
abundance: .
CDR3nt: .
CDR3aa: CASSHRAGGTPGSCFF

v_gene: TRBV3-1
j_gene: TRBJ1-1
len: 15
d_gene: .
abundance: .
CDR3nt: TGTGCCAGCAGCCATACATGGAGGGCGGACACTGAAGCTTTCTTT
CDR3aa: CASSHTWRADTEAFF

v_gene: TRBV5-5
j_gene: TRBJ1-2
len: 12
d_gene: TRBD1
abundance: .
CDR3nt: TGTGCCATCAATGGACAGGGTCATGGCTACACCTTC
CDR3aa: CAINGQGHGYTF

v_gene: TRBV20-1
j_gene: TRBJ2-1
len: 16
d_gene: .
abundance: .
CDR3nt: TGCAGTGCTAGAGACACTCGGGACCATTTTTACAATGAGCAGTTCTTC
CDR3aa: CSARDTRDHFYNEQFF

v_gene: TRBV30
j_gene: TRBJ2-7
len: 13
d_gene: TRBD1
abundance: .
CDR3nt: TGTGCCTGGACACAGGGGGCATCCTACGAGCAGTACTTC
CDR3aa: CAWTQGASYEQYF

v_gene: TRBV29-1
j_gene: TRBJ2-1
len: 15
d_gene: TRBD2
abundance: .
CDR3nt: TGCAGCGTTGGTTTTTCGGCGGGAGGCTACAATGAGCAGTTCTTC
CDR3aa: CSVGFSAGGYNEQFF

v_gene: TRBV2
j_gene: TRBJ2-7
len: 17
d_gene: TRBD2
abundance: few
CDR3nt: TGTGCCATCACCTCGTCCCTAGCGGGGGGCCTTTCCTACGAGCAGTACTTC
CDR3aa: CAITSSLAGGLSYEQYF

v_gene: TRBV18
j_gene: TRBJ2-3
len: 13
d_gene: .
abundance: few
CDR3nt: TGTGCCAGTTTCACGTCCAGGCAAGATACGCAGTATTTT
CDR3aa: CASFTSRQDTQYF